This T cell receptor (beta chain) was documented in a study of blood T cell repertoires in COVID-19. As for the study in general: There were acute and convalescent COVID-19 samples, and they came from the United States, Italy and Spain.

Adults between about 18 and 95 years of age took part from 20 to 25 US areas. Original handling: Reference gene primer amplification gave nucleated cell count estimates. Profiled with immunoSEQ multiplex PCR; TCRdb holds only in-frame clones, not every one. For V, J and clone size, that table is used; D and trimming come from the DNA. In the table there are some 190,000 clones, approximately 85% of which are singletons. V was cut by 5 bases and J by 3 bases, with 13 bases left in between. Looked up from germline, CDR1 is MNHEY and CDR2 is SVGAGI. The CDR3 totals 14 residues. Source material: PBMCs or T cells enriched from blood (not recorded which). This TCR was recovered from a man aged 35 to 55 with acute COVID-19. This chain joins TRBV6-5 and TRBJ1-2, with D maybe TRBD1 (5 bases). The CDR3 loop is CASSPPGHHYGYTF. CDR3 sequence (DNA): TGTGCCAGCAGTCCCCCCGGACACCACTATGGCTACACCTTC.